Below, one T cell receptor beta chain is given with its context. The data were obtained in a study of blood T cell repertoires in COVID-19. On the study more broadly: The United States, Italy and Spain provided the acute and convalescent COVID-19 samples.

Per the authors' pipeline: For nucleated cells, counts were estimated from reference gene primer amplification. Profiling relied on immunoSEQ multiplex PCR, and the TCRdb table lists in-frame clones only, not all of them. Clonal size and the V and J genes are those of that table, whereas D and trimming came from the DNA. The table includes 72,000 or so clones, more than 80% detected once. Germline V CDR1 and CDR2: SGHAT, FQNNGV. Trimming took off 5 bases at V and 1 base at J, with 17 bases between the two ends. The CDR3 has 17 amino acids. The gene calls are TRBV11-2 and TRBJ1-4, with a weak D call TRBD1 (6 bases). Sequencing was done on a sample of peripheral blood. The TCR originated in a woman older than 75 with active or convalescent COVID-19. The CDR3 nucleotides read TGTGCCAGCAGCATTCAAGGCTTCAGGGGAACTAATGAAAAACTGTTTTTT. This translates into CASSIQGFRGTNEKLFF.